This T cell receptor (beta chain) emerged from a study of T cells in Graves' hyperthyroidism and ophthalmopathy. Study-level results: Ophthalmopathy onset followed model prediction by a median approximately 7 months.

Germline-derived CDR1 and CDR2 are SEHNR and FQNEAQ (reference sequence). Trimming took 10 bases from V and 0 from J; bases not matched to a gene: 10. The CDR3 has 15 residues. RNA transcripts yielded amplified TCR beta CDR3 regions. RT-PCR in the first round (using the HTBI primer set) targeted the TCR CDR3. One entry per CDR3 protein results from TCRdb running MiXCR on the multiplex PCR reads. The repertoire holds about 560,000 distinct CDR3 sequences, over 15% seen once, with 15% to 20% in the top ten. This clonotype was counted many times. No antigen is known for it. Not enrolled were patients with uncontrolled infection, other autoimmune disease, pregnancy or lactation.

Sequenced material: blood. This receptor was identified in a woman aged 18 to 35 with Graves' hyperthyroidism. The chain couples TRBV7-9 to TRBJ2-7, with 9 positions matching TRBD1. The DNA of the CDR3 is TGTGCCATCGACAGGGGGGGGGCAGCCTCCTACGAGCAGTACTTC. Protein: CAIDRGGAASYEQYF. Full variable domain (outside the CDR3, taken from reference TRBV7-9 and TRBJ2-7): DTGVSQNPRHKITKRGQNVTFRCDPISEHNRLYWYRQTLGQGPEFLTYFQNEAQLEKSRLLSDRFSAERPKGSFSTLEIQRTEQGDSAMYLCAIDRGGAASYEQYFGPGTRLTVT.